A selection of T cell receptor beta chains follows, all from one sample in a study of T cells expressing NK-cell markers. TCRdb re-called the 5' RACE reads; every CDR3 protein appears as one record, without DNA. The data include over 200,000 distinct CDR3 sequences; the top ten clones carry approximately 0.39%. The sequenced sample consisted of blood T cells: a sorted CD56 or NKG2C T cell subset, CD4+ or CD8+ T cells, or bulk PBMC T cells (not recorded which). These receptors were obtained from a man younger than 30 in good health. Each CDR3 is given with its conserved first and last residue. The order of the fields is J gene, V gene, CDR3 protein.

>TRBJ2-5|TRBV12-3/TRBV12-4
CASSLRTSGGETQYF
>TRBJ1-2|TRBV20-1
CSASDGGLGYTF
>TRBJ2-7|TRBV24-1
CATSDHGPGELYEQYF
>TRBJ2-3|TRBV5-1
CASSRLAGSADTQYF
>TRBJ2-6|TRBV4-1
CASSHPTDSGANVLTF
>TRBJ2-7|TRBV20-1
CSSIGRRGEYEQYF
>TRBJ2-1|TRBV4-2
CASSQSSGRAVNEQFF
>TRBJ2-1|TRBV4-2
CASNWGEGRDEQFF
>TRBJ2-7|TRBV6-1
CASSVGPSGEQYF
>TRBJ2-2|TRBV11-2
CASSLMAINTGELFF
>TRBJ2-3|TRBV5-1
CASSRDPGQGVGTDTQYF
>TRBJ1-2|TRBV7-2
CASSPGQGRSGYTF
>TRBJ2-5|TRBV12-3/TRBV12-4
CASSPRTGLETQYF
>TRBJ2-5|TRBV14
CASSLPRKTQYF
>TRBJ2-3|TRBV28
CASRERDRGDTQYF
>TRBJ2-1|TRBV15
CATSRSWGSGNEQFF
>TRBJ1-1|TRBV12-3/TRBV12-4
CASSPSAGLGTEAFF
>TRBJ1-2|TRBV29-1
CSVEGGHGYTF
>TRBJ2-1|TRBV6-2/TRBV6-3
CASSFPLAGRDNEQFF
>TRBJ2-1|TRBV7-9
CASSLGGDRGYNEQFF
>TRBJ2-7|TRBV28
CASTNPTGSGGLYEQYF
>TRBJ2-3|TRBV20-1
CSAIRTSGIDTQYF
>TRBJ1-2|TRBV7-3
CASSLRRIGYTF
>TRBJ2-5|TRBV25-1
CASSEIGRDVETQYF
>TRBJ2-5|TRBV19
CASSIEAQETQYF
>TRBJ2-4|TRBV27
CASSLRGPFVKNIQYF
>TRBJ2-3|TRBV29-1
CSGDIGGAADTQYF
>TRBJ2-5|TRBV7-8
CASSYRGGGETQYF
>TRBJ2-2|TRBV20-1
CSARDSLAVTGELFF
>TRBJ2-5|TRBV7-9
CASLGYSYETQYF
>TRBJ2-1|TRBV2
CASSVVASSSYNEQFF
>TRBJ1-2|TRBV20-1
CSAREPQGSQNYGYTF
>TRBJ2-1|TRBV24-1
CATSESGTSPNEQFF
>TRBJ1-5|TRBV11-2
CASSLDSVLARHSNQPQHF
>TRBJ2-7|TRBV7-2
CASSWFSGGTYEQYF
>TRBJ2-2|TRBV9
CASRGWENTGELFF
>TRBJ2-2|TRBV4-3
CASRPDSNTGELFF
>TRBJ2-1|TRBV6-4
CASSDGFRGKQFF
>TRBJ1-1|TRBV5-1
CASSLGSGTTGPAFF
>TRBJ2-3|TRBV29-1
CSVTVGIADTQYF
>TRBJ1-3|TRBV6-5
CASRTAGNTIYF
>TRBJ1-1|TRBV7-9
CASSTRGQGNEAFF
>TRBJ2-7|TRBV7-9
CASSKRDFYEQYF
>TRBJ1-3|TRBV12-3/TRBV12-4
CAAPSPAGNTIYF
>TRBJ2-5|TRBV10-3
CAISEIGSAGETQYF
>TRBJ2-5|TRBV7-3
CASSRMMETQYF